Below, 9 T cell receptor beta chains from the same sample are listed, as sequenced in a study of blood T cell repertoires in COVID-19. The table came from immunoSEQ multiplex PCR; TCRdb's copy has only in-frame clones and leaves some out. The repertoire includes 100,000 to 150,000 clones, roughly 69% of them detected once, and 1.9% sits in the top ten. Sequencing was carried out using peripheral blood. The receptor set was obtained from an older woman with acute or convalescent COVID-19.

The V call is TRBV5-1, the J call TRBJ1-2, with D unclear. CDR3 length: 14 amino acids. Between the trimmed V and J ends, which lost 0 bases and 1 base, there was a span of 7 bases. The V gene's germline CDR1 is SGHRS and CDR2 YFSETQ. Here the CDR3 DNA reads TGCGCCAGCAGCTTGGCCCCGGGTAACTATGGCTACACCTTC. It yields the protein CASSLAPGNYGYTF.

This sequence joins TRBV18 and TRBJ1-2; D possibly corresponds to TRBD1 (5 bases). The CDR3 is 17 residues long. The V gene's germline CDR1 is KGHSH and CDR2 LQKENI. V was trimmed by 3 bases and J by 0 bases, leaving 17 bases between them. Here the CDR3 DNA reads TGTGCCAGCTCACCTCTTCCCACAAGGACACCTAACTATGGCTACACCTTC. This gives the protein CASSPLPTRTPNYGYTF.

The rearrangement links TRBV6-2 or TRBV6-3 to TRBJ1-1; TRBD1 agrees at 9 bases. The V and J ends lost 2 bases and 5 bases, in that order; junction bases with no gene match: 6. CDR3 length: 15 residues. Per germline, CDR1 MNHEY and CDR2 SVGEGT. The CDR3 bases are TGTGCCAGCAGTTACCCTACGGACAGGGGAACTGAAGCTTTCTTT. Its protein is CASSYPTDRGTEAFF.

The chain uses TRBV18 and TRBJ1-1; TRBD1 matches 8 bases. This CDR3 contains 13 residues. Germline V lookup: CDR1 KGHSH, CDR2 LQKENI. Germline trimming cut 4 bases from V and 7 bases from J; bases unmatched to any gene: 5. CDR3 residues: CASSLGQGSEAFF. CDR3 DNA: TGTGCCAGCTCACTTGGACAGGGAAGTGAAGCTTTCTTT.

The rearrangement uses TRBV6-2 or TRBV6-3 and TRBJ2-3; TRBD1 matches 11 bases. From germline, CDR1 is MNHEY and CDR2 SVGEGT. This CDR3 has 15 amino acids. The V and J ends lost 4 bases and 4 bases, in that order; junction bases with no gene match: 4. The CDR3 spells CASSSQGQGADTQYF. The CDR3 coding sequence is TGTGCCAGCAGTTCTCAGGGACAGGGGGCAGATACGCAGTATTTT.

The V call is TRBV5-1, the J call TRBJ1-2; 7 positions agree with TRBD1. The CDR3 is made up of 14 amino acids. CDR1 is SGHRS and CDR2 is YFSETQ in the germline V gene. V shed 1 base, J shed 6 bases, and the junction held 6 bases outside the gene matches. The CDR3 here is CASSLSRTGHGYTF. The CDR3 region has the DNA TGCGCCAGCAGCTTGAGTCGGACAGGCCATGGCTACACCTTC.

The chain is built from TRBV5-1 and TRBJ2-2; 7 bases are shared with TRBD2. This CDR3 region has 13 residues. Germline V lookup: CDR1 SGHRS, CDR2 YFSETQ. With 7 bases clipped from V and 6 bases from J, the junction kept 6 bases outside the gene matches. Here the CDR3 DNA reads TGCGCCAGCCGGGACTACGTACCCGGGGAGCTGTTTTTT. It is translated as CASRDYVPGELFF.

The chain combines TRBV14 with TRBJ1-3; 7 nucleotides agree with TRBD1. With V trimmed by 3 bases and J by 2 bases, 4 bases remained unmatched. This CDR3 contains 15 residues. Germline V gene data show CDR1 as SGHDN and CDR2 as FVKESK. CDR3 DNA sequence: TGTGCCAGCAGCCAGACGACAGGGACTGGAAACACCATATATTTT. Its translation is CASSQTTGTGNTIYF.

V gene TRBV3-1 (or the pseudogene TRBV3-2) combines with J gene TRBJ2-1; D is ambiguous. The germline V gene encodes CDR1 LGHDT and CDR2 YNNKEL (reference sequence). CDR3 size: 15 residues. V shed 2 bases and J shed 1 base, with 9 bases lying between them. CDR3 nucleotides: TGTGCCAGCAGCCAATCCTCAGGTTCCTACAATGAGCAGTTCTTC. The encoded protein is CASSQSSGSYNEQFF.